A single T cell receptor (beta chain) is shown here with its context. The source of the sample is a study of blood T cells in healthy people across ages. A second PCR, run for about 7 to 11 cycles, used a sample-barcoded 5' primer plus a J-beta primer mix. TCRdb fed the 5' RACE reads into MiXCR, producing one record per CDR3 protein. The sample lists around 940,000 distinct CDR3 sequences; 45% to 60% were seen once. The material sequenced was blood. This clonotype was sampled from a woman aged 55-69 years in good health.

The CDR3 sequence is CAWSVRGSNANEQYF. The DNA for the CDR3 is TGTGCCTGGAGTGTACGCGGGAGTAACGCGAACGAGCAGTACTTC. The chain carries TRBV30 and TRBJ2-5; 7 bases are shared with TRBD2. The J call is uncertain, as TRBJ2-7 better fits the DNA end. The CDR3 length is 15 residues. Germline V CDR1 and CDR2: GTSNPN, SVGIG (reference sequence).